The rows below give T cell receptor beta chains drawn from one sample of a study of identical twins. TCRdb reanalysed the 5' RACE reads using MiXCR and keeps one entry per CDR3 protein. The sample contains fewer than 250,000 distinct CDR3 sequences, about a tenth of which appear only once. Sample: memory (CD45RO+) T cells sorted from blood. The receptors stem from a woman between 18 and 29 years old in good health. Each CDR3 is given with its conserved first and last residue. A D gene is named only where the DNA matches it firmly. The size of a clone is reported for some rows only, either as once, few or many, or as a class for expanded clones.

CDR3aa | CDR3nt | d_gene | j_gene | v_gene | abundance
CASSAGQHFQETQYF | TGCGCCAGCAGCGCGGGACAGCACTTCCAAGAGACCCAGTACTTC | NA | TRBJ2-5 | TRBV5-1 | NA
CASSSLPRYTGELFF | TGTGCCAGCAGTTCGTTACCCCGCTACACCGGGGAGCTGTTTTTT | NA | TRBJ2-2 | TRBV6-5 | NA
CASSSGQGAYTGELFF | TGCGCCAGCAGCTCAGGACAGGGGGCGTACACCGGGGAGCTGTTTTTT | TRBD1 | TRBJ2-2 | TRBV5-1 | few
CSARVGITGELFF | TGCAGTGCTAGAGTGGGCATCACCGGGGAGCTGTTTTTT | NA | TRBJ2-2 | TRBV20-1 | many
CRALGGGDQETQYF | TGCAGGGCCCTAGGCGGGGGGGACCAAGAGACCCAGTACTTC | TRBD2 | TRBJ2-5 | TRBV20-1 | NA
CASSRTSGGVTDTQYF | TGTGCCAGCAGCCGGACTAGCGGGGGGGTGACAGATACGCAGTATTTT | TRBD2 | TRBJ2-3 | TRBV6-1 | few
CASSPTMGVTEAFF | TGTGCCAGCAGCCCTACGATGGGGGTTACTGAAGCTTTCTTT | NA | TRBJ1-1 | TRBV3-1 | few
CASNLNRATEAFF | TGTGCCAGCAATCTAAACAGGGCCACTGAAGCTTTCTTT | NA | TRBJ1-1 | TRBV12-3/TRBV12-4 | many
CASSPSSGPNTGELFF | TGTGCCAGCTCACCTTCGTCTGGGCCGAACACCGGGGAGCTGTTTTTT | NA | TRBJ2-2 | TRBV18 | NA
CASSPRINQPQHF | TGTGCCAGCAGCCCCAGGATTAATCAGCCCCAGCATTTT | NA | TRBJ1-5 | TRBV3-1 | many
CSAVAGGNTEAFF | TGCAGCGCCGTCGCAGGGGGGAACACTGAAGCTTTCTTT | TRBD1 | TRBJ1-1 | TRBV29-1 | many
CASSPSSGRGGQETQYF | TGTGCCAGCAGCCCATCTAGCGGGAGGGGAGGCCAAGAGACCCAGTACTTC | TRBD2 | TRBJ2-5 | TRBV7-9 | few
CAISDLGTSTNEKLFF | TGTGCCATCAGTGATCTGGGGACATCAACTAATGAAAAACTGTTTTTT | NA | TRBJ1-4 | TRBV10-3 | few
CASRGTGRNYGYTF | TGTGCCAGCAGAGGGACAGGTCGCAACTATGGCTACACCTTC | TRBD1 | TRBJ1-2 | TRBV27 | few
CASSLASFSSYTDTQYF | TGCGCCAGCAGCTTGGCCTCTTTCAGCTCGTACACAGATACGCAGTATTTT | NA | TRBJ2-3 | TRBV5-1 | few
CASRKSPGANYGYTF | TGTGCCAGCAGAAAAAGTCCAGGGGCCAACTATGGCTACACCTTC | NA | TRBJ1-2 | TRBV6-2/TRBV6-3 | few
CASSPEQSTEAFF | TGTGCCAGCTCACCAGAGCAGAGCACTGAAGCTTTCTTT | NA | TRBJ1-1 | TRBV18 | NA
CASSLKGGSKNEQFF | TGTGCCAGCAGTTTAAAGGGCGGGAGTAAGAATGAGCAGTTCTTC | TRBD2 | TRBJ2-1 | TRBV12-3/TRBV12-4 | many
CASSYDRISNEQFF | TGTGCCAGCAGTTACGACAGAATCTCCAATGAGCAGTTCTTC | NA | TRBJ2-1 | TRBV6-5 | NA
CASSYKSGNTIYF | TGTGCCAGCAGTTACAAGTCTGGAAACACCATATATTTT | NA | TRBJ1-3 | TRBV6-5 | NA
CASSELKGSRSYEQYF | TGTGCCAGCAGTGAGTTAAAAGGGTCCCGCTCCTACGAGCAGTACTTC | NA | TRBJ2-7 | TRBV25-1 | NA
CASSHSGTGRATEAFF | TGTGCCAGCAGTCACTCAGGGACAGGGCGAGCCACTGAAGCTTTCTTT | TRBD1 | TRBJ1-1 | TRBV6-2/TRBV6-3 | NA
CSATSGGGSSYNEQFF | TGCAGTGCTACTAGCGGGGGGGGAAGCTCCTACAATGAGCAGTTCTTC | TRBD2 | TRBJ2-1 | TRBV20-1 | few
CASSLLGNNGYTF | TGTGCCAGCAGTTTATTAGGGAATAATGGCTACACCTTC | NA | TRBJ1-2 | TRBV27 | few
CSARDRNTGNEQFF | TGCAGTGCACGGGACCGAAATACTGGAAATGAGCAGTTCTTC | NA | TRBJ2-1 | TRBV20-1 | few
CASSLRGTDQPQHF | TGTGCCAGCAGCTTGAGGGGTACGGATCAGCCCCAGCATTTT | NA | TRBJ1-5 | TRBV5-8 | NA
CASSDELAGEDEQFF | TGTGCCAGCAGTGACGAGCTAGCGGGAGAGGATGAGCAGTTCTTC | TRBD2 | TRBJ2-1 | TRBV6-1 | few
CASSGFTEAFF | TGTGCCAGCAGTGGATTCACTGAAGCTTTCTTT | NA | TRBJ1-1 | TRBV2 | many
CSVPTGDYGYTF | TGCAGCGTTCCGACAGGGGATTATGGCTACACCTTC | TRBD1 | TRBJ1-2 | TRBV29-1 | few
CASSSWGAGETQYF | TGCGCCAGCAGCTCCTGGGGGGCCGGTGAGACCCAGTACTTC | NA | TRBJ2-5 | TRBV5-1 | NA
CASTFRRWGLGEKLFF | TGTGCCAGCACCTTCAGAAGGTGGGGGTTGGGTGAAAAACTGTTTTTT | NA | TRBJ1-4 | TRBV4-2 | NA
CASSLEGGKVTGELFF | TGTGCCAGCAGCTTAGAGGGCGGGAAAGTCACCGGGGAGCTGTTTTTT | NA | TRBJ2-2 | TRBV7-6 | many
CASSFSGQGSDTQYF | TGTGCCAGCAGTTTTTCCGGACAGGGGTCAGATACGCAGTATTTT | TRBD1 | TRBJ2-3 | TRBV7-6 | few
CASSDISGGADTQYF | TGTGCCAGCAGTGACATTAGCGGGGGAGCAGATACGCAGTATTTT | TRBD2 | TRBJ2-3 | TRBV6-4 | many
CASSVGRQGQETQYF | TGTGCCAGCAGCGTAGGACGACAGGGCCAAGAGACCCAGTACTTC | TRBD1 | TRBJ2-5 | TRBV7-2 | few
CASSSWGRAGFYEQYF | TGTGCCAGCAGCTCTTGGGGGAGGGCAGGTTTCTACGAGCAGTACTTC | TRBD2 | TRBJ2-7 | TRBV7-9 | many
CSVDWPSGANVLTF | TGCAGCGTTGATTGGCCCTCTGGGGCCAACGTCCTGACTTTC | NA | TRBJ2-6 | TRBV29-1 | NA
CASSRGTLHEQYF | TGTGCCAGTAGTCGGGGGACACTTCACGAGCAGTACTTC | NA | TRBJ2-7 | TRBV19 | NA
CASSEVPAGEQFF | TGCGCCAGCAGTGAAGTCCCGGCCGGGGAGCAGTTCTTC | NA | TRBJ2-1 | TRBV10-2 | NA
CASTLEGYEQYF | TGTGCCAGCACCTTGGAGGGGTACGAGCAGTACTTC | NA | TRBJ2-7 | TRBV12-3/TRBV12-4 | NA
CASSPGMEQYF | TGTGCCAGCTCACCAGGGATGGAGCAGTACTTC | NA | TRBJ2-7 | TRBV18 | NA
CASSLVYNKASFSGANVLTF | TGTGCCAGCAGCTTGGTCTATAACAAGGCCTCCTTCTCTGGGGCCAACGTCCTGACTTTC | NA | TRBJ2-6 | TRBV5-7 | many
CASSAPWTEAFF | TGTGCCAGCAGCGCACCGTGGACTGAAGCTTTCTTT | NA | TRBJ1-1 | TRBV11-3 | many
CASSFARRETQYF | TGTGCCAGCAGCTTTGCCCGCCGAGAGACCCAGTACTTC | NA | TRBJ2-5 | TRBV7-2 | few
CASRGLEETQYF | TGTGCCAGCAGGGGACTAGAGGAGACCCAGTACTTC | TRBD2 | TRBJ2-5 | TRBV2 | NA
CASSPPVRAGGEQFF | TGTGCCAGCAGCCCCCCGGTGCGAGCGGGGGGTGAGCAGTTCTTC | TRBD2 | TRBJ2-1 | TRBV3-1 | many
CASTGGTSGNVVYEQYF | TGTGCCAGCACCGGCGGGACTAGCGGGAATGTTGTCTACGAGCAGTACTTC | TRBD2 | TRBJ2-7 | TRBV11-3 | NA
CSAYGPPGGYTF | TGCAGTGCTTACGGGCCTCCGGGTGGCTACACCTTC | NA | TRBJ1-2 | TRBV20-1 | NA
CASSLWTRRGGELFF | TGTGCCAGCAGCTTGTGGACCCGCCGAGGTGGGGAGCTGTTTTTT | NA | TRBJ2-2 | TRBV7-2 | few
CASSGGPGTTSNTEAFF | TGTGCCAGCAGTGGCGGACCCGGGACAACATCGAACACTGAAGCTTTCTTT | NA | TRBJ1-1 | TRBV6-1 | NA
CASSQERRISGANVLTF | TGCGCCAGCAGCCAAGAAAGGCGAATATCTGGGGCCAACGTCCTGACTTTC | NA | TRBJ2-6 | TRBV4-3 | many
CASSLTSRGGTEAFF | TGCGCCAGCAGCTTGACCTCCAGGGGTGGCACTGAAGCTTTCTTT | NA | TRBJ1-1 | TRBV5-1 | NA
CSARLTDTQYF | TGCAGTGCACGGCTGACAGATACGCAGTATTTT | NA | TRBJ2-3 | TRBV20-1 | many
CASSLEVSRETQYF | TGTGCCAGCAGCTTAGAGGTTTCAAGGGAGACCCAGTACTTC | NA | TRBJ2-5 | TRBV7-8 | NA
CASSLAGTGYNIQYF | TGCGCCAGCAGCTTGGCCGGGACAGGGTATAACATTCAGTACTTC | TRBD1 | TRBJ2-4 | TRBV5-1 | few
CASSLAFHEQYF | TGTGCCAGCAGCTTAGCTTTTCACGAGCAGTACTTC | NA | TRBJ2-7 | TRBV7-9 | NA
CASEREFGHEQFF | TGTGCCAGCGAGAGGGAGTTTGGGCATGAGCAGTTCTTC | NA | TRBJ2-1 | TRBV12-3/TRBV12-4 | many